A selection of T cell receptor beta chains follows, all from one sample in a study of blood T cell repertoires in COVID-19. The repertoire was sequenced with immunoSEQ multiplex PCR; TCRdb's copy has only in-frame clones and lacks some. Among some 220,000 clones, over 70% were seen once, and the ten largest hold 7.2%. Sequencing was performed on peripheral blood. The receptor source for this set is a woman in her seventies with acute or convalescent COVID-19. The CDR3 runs from the conserved cysteine through the conserved F or W. D genes are given only for firm matches. For some rows the clone size is stated as once, few or many, or as a class when expanded; others skip it.

d_call,j_call,clone_size,v_call,cdr3_aa,cdr3_nt
NA,TRBJ2-4,NA,TRBV5-1,CASSLMQGLKNIQYF,TGCGCCAGCAGCTTGATGCAGGGGCTAAAAAACATTCAGTACTTC
TRBD1,TRBJ2-7,NA,TRBV7-2,CASSLTGTSYEQYF,TGTGCCAGCAGCTTGACAGGGACCTCCTACGAGCAGTACTTC
NA,TRBJ1-2,NA,TRBV25-1,CASRQTDNYGYTF,TGTGCCAGCAGGCAGACAGATAACTATGGCTACACCTTC
TRBD1,TRBJ2-7,NA,TRBV10-1,CASSGGTGSSYEQYF,TGCGCCAGCAGTGGTGGGACAGGGAGCTCCTACGAGCAGTACTTC
TRBD1,TRBJ2-7,NA,TRBV7-8,CASSPGQLNGEQYF,TGTGCCAGCAGCCCGGGACAGCTTAATGGCGAGCAGTACTTC
NA,TRBJ1-6,NA,TRBV10-3,CAISESPPAPLHF,TGTGCCATCAGTGAGTCCCCTCCGGCACCCCTCCACTTT
TRBD2,TRBJ2-2,NA,TRBV3-1/TRBV3-2,CASSPSGTSGVKGVSGELFF,TGTGCCAGCAGCCCCTCAGGGACTAGCGGGGTTAAAGGGGTTTCTGGGGAGCTGTTTTTT
TRBD1,TRBJ1-2,NA,TRBV2,CASSDQGAGEGYTF,TGTGCCAGCAGTGACCAGGGGGCGGGGGAAGGCTACACCTTC
TRBD1,TRBJ1-3,NA,TRBV18,CASSPSTGGTGNTIYF,TGTGCCAGCTCACCGTCGACAGGGGGCACTGGAAACACCATATATTTT
NA,TRBJ2-5,NA,TRBV7-2,CASSNDLGGDQETQYF,TGTGCCAGCAGCAACGACTTGGGCGGGGACCAAGAGACCCAGTACTTC
TRBD1,TRBJ2-3,few,TRBV5-4,CASSVDRGDTQYF,TGTGCCAGCAGCGTAGACAGGGGAGATACGCAGTATTTT
TRBD1,TRBJ1-5,NA,TRBV6-5,CASRQTGLQGPQHF,TGTGCCAGCAGGCAGACAGGGCTTCAAGGACCCCAGCATTTT
NA,TRBJ2-1,once,TRBV24-1,CATSDWGPQGNEQFF,TGTGCCACCAGTGATTGGGGGCCCCAGGGTAATGAGCAGTTCTTC
TRBD1,TRBJ1-5,NA,TRBV25-1,CASGRQGPMKSNQPQHF,TGTGCCAGCGGCAGACAGGGTCCAATGAAGAGCAATCAGCCCCAGCATTTT
NA,TRBJ1-4,NA,TRBV30,CAWKESTNEKLFF,TGTGCCTGGAAAGAGTCAACTAATGAAAAACTGTTTTTT
NA,TRBJ2-3,many,TRBV20-1,CSASRRVSRDTQYF,TGCAGTGCTAGTCGGCGGGTGTCGAGAGATACGCAGTATTTT
TRBD2,TRBJ2-1,NA,TRBV24-1,CATSDRLAGVGNEQFF,TGTGCCACCAGTGATCGACTAGCGGGGGTCGGGAATGAGCAGTTCTTC
NA,TRBJ2-5,NA,TRBV19,CASSFRGQETQYF,TGTGCCAGTAGCTTCCGGGGCCAAGAGACCCAGTACTTC
NA,TRBJ2-5,NA,TRBV2,CASTPWEETQYF,TGTGCCAGCACCCCATGGGAGGAGACCCAGTACTTC
TRBD2,TRBJ2-5,NA,TRBV6-6,CASSHPTSGGASRGTQYF,TGTGCCAGCAGTCACCCCACTAGCGGGGGGGCAAGTCGTGGGACCCAGTACTTC
TRBD1,TRBJ1-6,NA,TRBV5-1,CASSLEGQGTNSPLHF,TGCGCCAGCAGCCTGGAGGGACAGGGGACGAATTCACCCCTCCACTTT
NA,TRBJ1-3,once,TRBV4-1,CASSHPRGNTIYF,TGCGCCAGCAGCCACCCCAGGGGAAACACCATATATTTT
NA,TRBJ2-3,NA,TRBV10-3,CAISESVQGNTQYF,TGTGCCATCAGTGAGTCCGTTCAGGGGAATACGCAGTATTTT
TRBD1,TRBJ1-2,NA,TRBV14,CASSPGQGVYGYTF,TGTGCCAGCAGCCCTGGACAGGGGGTTTATGGCTACACCTTC
NA,TRBJ1-4,NA,TRBV10-3,CATRLGTNEKLFF,TGTGCCACCCGCCTAGGAACTAATGAAAAACTGTTTTTT
NA,TRBJ1-1,NA,TRBV6-5,CASSQGNSYTEAFF,TGTGCCAGCAGCCAGGGGAACAGTTACACTGAAGCTTTCTTT
TRBD1,TRBJ2-1,NA,TRBV7-9,CASSPGTGTNEQFF,TGTGCCAGCAGCCCCGGGACAGGGACCAATGAGCAGTTCTTC
TRBD1,TRBJ1-2,NA,TRBV24-1,CATSGGQGPYGYTF,TGTGCCACCAGTGGGGGACAGGGGCCCTATGGCTACACCTTC
TRBD1,TRBJ1-2,NA,TRBV6-5,CASSSPRDSKIYGYTF,TGTGCCAGCAGTTCACCGCGGGACAGCAAAATCTATGGCTACACCTTC
TRBD1,TRBJ2-7,NA,TRBV6-5,CAHTIDGTVYEQYF,TGTGCCCATACGATCGACGGGACAGTCTACGAGCAGTACTTC
NA,TRBJ2-1,NA,TRBV11-2,CASSAYPLGGNNEQFF,TGTGCCAGCAGCGCTTACCCTTTAGGCGGTAACAATGAGCAGTTCTTC
TRBD1,TRBJ2-2,NA,TRBV19,CASSIQGAIGELFF,TGTGCCAGTAGTATACAGGGGGCGATCGGGGAGCTGTTTTTT
NA,TRBJ1-3,NA,TRBV7-2,CASSLASGNTIYF,TGTGCCAGCAGCTTGGCCTCTGGAAACACCATATATTTT
NA,TRBJ2-1,NA,TRBV11-3,CASSLVGGGYNEQFF,TGTGCCAGCAGCTTAGTGGGGGGAGGCTACAATGAGCAGTTCTTC
TRBD2,TRBJ2-3,NA,TRBV5-1,CASSSLGGGDVDTQYF,TGCGCCAGCAGCTCCCTCGGCGGGGGGGACGTCGATACGCAGTATTTT
NA,TRBJ1-4,NA,TRBV3-1/TRBV3-2,CASSPGAGGEKLFF,TGTGCCAGCAGTCCAGGGGCAGGAGGTGAAAAACTGTTTTTT
TRBD2,TRBJ2-7,once,TRBV7-2,CASSFGTSGVEQYF,TGTGCCAGCAGCTTCGGGACTAGCGGGGTCGAGCAGTACTTC
TRBD1,TRBJ1-1,NA,TRBV9,CASSRYDRGDAFF,TGTGCCAGCAGCCGTTACGACAGGGGGGACGCTTTCTTT
TRBD2,TRBJ2-3,NA,TRBV2,CASSGRLAGGGVGTDTQYF,TGTGCCAGCAGTGGCCGGCTAGCGGGGGGTGGGGTCGGCACAGATACGCAGTATTTT
TRBD1,TRBJ2-1,NA,TRBV6-2/TRBV6-3,CASSYSSLTGGNNEQFF,TGTGCCAGCAGTTACTCGAGTTTGACAGGGGGTAACAATGAGCAGTTCTTC
NA,TRBJ2-2,NA,TRBV11-1,CASSLGQGFTGELFF,TGTGCCAGCAGCTTAGGGCAGGGGTTCACCGGGGAGCTGTTTTTT
TRBD1,TRBJ2-1,NA,TRBV29-1,CSVAGTAYNEQFF,TGCAGCGTTGCAGGGACAGCTTACAATGAGCAGTTCTTC
TRBD2,TRBJ2-3,NA,TRBV29-1,CSVLGLAGGRDTQYF,TGCAGCGTTCTAGGACTAGCGGGGGGCAGGGATACGCAGTATTTT
TRBD1,TRBJ1-2,NA,TRBV11-2,CASSPTGNYGYTF,TGTGCCAGCAGCCCGACAGGGAACTATGGCTACACCTTC
TRBD1,TRBJ2-1,few,TRBV5-8,CASSSWTGGSYNEQFF,TGTGCCAGCAGCTCCTGGACAGGGGGCTCCTACAATGAGCAGTTCTTC
TRBD2,TRBJ2-2,few,TRBV27,CASSWGLGAWNTGELFF,TGTGCCAGCAGTTGGGGACTAGGGGCTTGGAACACCGGGGAGCTGTTTTTT
NA,TRBJ2-2,NA,TRBV9,CASSSGGNQIYTGELFF,TGTGCCAGCAGCTCAGGAGGCAATCAAATCTACACCGGGGAGCTGTTTTTT
TRBD2,TRBJ2-1,NA,TRBV5-1,CASSTPGGSSYNEQFF,TGCGCCAGCTCTACTCCCGGGGGGAGCTCCTACAATGAGCAGTTCTTC